The 3 T cell receptor beta chains listed next were all sequenced from one sample in a study of cytomegalovirus exposure and HLA in healthy donors (dated by TCRdb to about 2017). The library was built by means of the immunoSEQ multiplex PCR assay. For the multiplex PCR, a mixture combining 60 forward primers for TCR Vbeta segments and 13 reverse primers for TCR Jbeta segments was used. The immuneACCESS repertoire file appears here via TCRdb, limited to in-frame rearrangements. These files lack a portion of the clones; in checked studies, under half of the deficit traces to unresolved V genes, and the cause of the others is not known. Here the sample has some 150,000 clones; approximately 9% occur a single time. The top ten hold 1.5% to 2% of the sample. The specimen was PBMCs. The receptors were sampled from a male donor in good health and CMV-seronegative.

This clone was counted only a few times. The V and J genes are TRBV5-6 and TRBJ2-5, with 7 bases fitting TRBD2. With 4 bases clipped from V and 5 bases from J, the junction kept 8 bases outside the gene matches. CDR3 length: 14 amino acids. The V gene's germline CDR1 is SGHDT and CDR2 YYEEEE. In nucleotides, the CDR3 is TGTGCCAGCAGCGGGGGAGGGGCAGTCGAGACCCAGTACTTC. This translates into CASSGGGAVETQYF.

The V and J genes are TRBV5-6 and TRBJ1-2; D is unclear. V was cut by 2 bases and J by 3 bases, with 11 bases left in between. Germline lookup yields CDR1 SGHDT and CDR2 YYEEEE. CDR3 length: 14 residues. The CDR3 bases are TGTGCCAGCAGCTTCGGGGAGGCGGACTATGGCTACACCTTC. As protein: CASSFGEADYGYTF.

This clone has only a few counts. This chain uses TRBV4-3 with TRBJ1-1; D is uncertain. Germline CDR1 is LGHNA and CDR2 is YSLEER. The CDR3 covers 16 residues. V lost 4 bases and J lost 5, with 20 bases in between. The DNA of the CDR3 is TGCGCCAGCAGCCTCACCCCCGGGCCAAGCGGGACTGAAGCTTTCTTT. Translating gives CASSLTPGPSGTEAFF.